The 14 T cell receptor beta chains below all came from one sample that was sequenced in a study of cytomegalovirus exposure and HLA in healthy donors. 13 Jbeta primers and 60 Vbeta primers were used for the PCR. Assay used: immunoSEQ multiplex PCR; TCRdb lists only in-frame clones, some missing. Of 95,000 to 100,000 clones listed, roughly 74% are singletons. Sample: PBMCs. Receptor source: a woman in her forties in good health and CMV-seronegative.

This chain joins TRBV7-3 and TRBJ2-1; 8 bases align to TRBD2. CDR3 length: 13 residues. Trimming took 5 bases from V and 14 from J; bases not matched to a gene: 11. CDR1 and CDR2 (germline): SGHTA, FQGTGA. The CDR3 coding sequence is TGTGCCAGCAGCACCCTCCAGCGGGAGAGGAAGTTCTTC. It encodes CASSTLQRERKFF.

The V call is TRBV29-1, the J call TRBJ1-2, with a weak D call TRBD1 (6 bases). V was cut by 0 bases and J by 3 bases, with 20 bases left in between. This CDR3 comprises 17 residues. Germline assignment: CDR1 SQVTM and CDR2 ANQGSEA. CDR3 residues: CSVEDLFGRYRDYGYTF. The DNA of the CDR3 is TGCAGCGTTGAAGATTTGTTTGGTCGGTACAGGGACTATGGCTACACCTTC.

The rearrangement joins TRBV10-3 to TRBJ1-3; 7 bases line up with TRBD1. Germline lookup yields CDR1 ENHRY and CDR2 SYGVKD. V trimming: 4 bases; J trimming: 0 bases; junction bases outside the gene matches: 3. This CDR3 comprises 15 residues. The CDR3 nucleotides are TGTGCCATCAGTGTGGGACAGAACTCTGGAAACACCATATATTTT. Protein product: CAISVGQNSGNTIYF.

The chain combines TRBV28 with TRBJ2-1; no clear D. This CDR3 region has 15 residues. In germline, CDR1 is MDHEN, CDR2 SYDVKM. V dropped 2 bases and J dropped 3 bases, with 11 bases sitting between them. CDR3 region: CASSLALLNYNEQFF. The CDR3 nucleotides read TGTGCCAGCAGTTTAGCGCTGCTTAACTACAATGAGCAGTTCTTC.

A few counts support this clone. The CDR3 is CASSFSSVASPLHF. The CDR3 DNA reads as TGTGCCAGCAGTTTTTCTTCCGTGGCATCACCCCTCCACTTT. V is TRBV28 and J is TRBJ1-6, with D uncertain. The ends were cut back, 3 bases at V and 10 bases at J, with 13 bases in the middle. The germline gives CDR1 MDHEN, CDR2 SYDVKM. CDR3 length: 14 amino acids.

J is TRBJ2-1 and V is TRBV9, with TRBD2 identical over 7 bases. This CDR3 contains 16 residues. Trimming cost V 3 bases and J 9 bases; bases outside gene matches: 15. The germline gives CDR1 SGDLS, CDR2 YYNGEE. CDR3 sequence: CASSDPTGTIAGEQFF. As DNA, the CDR3 is TGTGCCAGCAGCGACCCCACCGGGACTATAGCCGGTGAGCAGTTCTTC. Drawing the rest from reference TRBV9 and TRBJ2-1, the complete variable domain is DSGVTQTPKHLITATGQRVTLRCSPRSGDLSVYWYQQSLDQGLQFLIQYYNGEERAKGNILERFSAQQFPDLHSELNLSSLELGDSALYFCASSDPTGTIAGEQFFGPGTRLTVL.

The chain has TRBV30 and TRBJ1-1; no firm D call. V shed 2 bases and J shed 0 bases, with 7 bases lying between them. The germline V gene has CDR1 GTSNPN and CDR2 SVGIG (reference sequence). CDR3 length: 13 amino acids. CDR3 nucleotide sequence: TGTGCCTGGAGTCGGGTAATGAACACTGAAGCTTTCTTT. Translation: CAWSRVMNTEAFF.

The J gene is TRBJ2-3, the V gene TRBV4-1; 13 positions match TRBD2. The V segment lost 0 bases and the J segment 3 bases; nucleotides outside the gene matches: 0. In germline, CDR1 is MGHRA, CDR2 YSYEKL. CDR3 length: 16 amino acids. CDR3 DNA sequence: TGCGCCAGCAGCCAAGAACTAGCGGGGGGGACAGATACGCAGTATTTT. Translation: CASSQELAGGTDTQYF.

This clone was counted between two and nine times. The V gene is TRBV2, the J gene TRBJ1-1; 9 nucleotides match TRBD1. Losses at the gene ends were 5 bases for V and 0 bases for J; bases not matched to a gene: 4. This CDR3 is built from 15 residues. The germline V gene has CDR1 SNHLY and CDR2 FYNNEI. In DNA form, the CDR3 reads TGTGCCAGCAGTTACAGGGGGCTAATGAACACTGAAGCTTTCTTT. Protein sequence: CASSYRGLMNTEAFF.

The J gene is TRBJ2-5, the V gene TRBV11-2, with D possibly being TRBD1 (6 bases). V lost 8 bases and J lost 5, with 24 bases in between. Germline V gives CDR1 SGHAT, CDR2 FQNNGV. CDR3 length equals 16 residues. Written as DNA, the CDR3 is TGTGCCAGCGGTTACCCCAGGGGCGTTCAGGTGGAGACCCAGTACTTC. Its translation: CASGYPRGVQVETQYF.

This clone was observed a few times. The rearrangement links TRBV5-1 to TRBJ2-3; D is ambiguous. The V gene lost 0 bases and the J gene lost 0 bases, with 8 bases spanning the gap. The CDR3 sequence is 15 residues long. The germline V gene has CDR1 SGHRS and CDR2 YFSETQ. The CDR3 coding sequence is TGCGCCAGCAGCTTGGTTGGTACTAGCACAGATACGCAGTATTTT. Translated: CASSLVGTSTDTQYF. The whole variable domain, remainder taken from reference TRBV5-1 and TRBJ2-3, is KAGVTQTPRYLIKTRGQQVTLSCSPISGHRSVSWYQQTPGQGLQFLFEYFSETQRNKGNFPGRFSGRQFSNSRSEMNVSTLELGDSALYLCASSLVGTSTDTQYFGPGTRLTVL.

The chain employs TRBV27 and TRBJ2-1, with D perhaps matching TRBD2 (5 bases). Trimming left V 5 bases short and J 0 bases short, with 11 bases between. The length of the CDR3 is 15 residues. Germline loops: CDR1 MNHEY, CDR2 SMNVEV (reference sequence). The DNA of the CDR3 is TGTGCCAGCAGTCGGGGTGAGACCTCCTACAATGAGCAGTTCTTC. Protein product: CASSRGETSYNEQFF.

This sequence joins TRBV5-1 and TRBJ2-3; tentative D call: TRBD1 (6 bases). Germline V gene lookup returns CDR1 SGHRS and CDR2 YFSETQ. CDR3 length equals 14 residues. V gave up 3 bases and J gave up 2 bases, with 10 bases separating them. The CDR3 reads CASSSGQITDTQYF. CDR3 DNA: TGCGCCAGCAGCTCAGGACAGATCACAGATACGCAGTATTTT.

The V and J genes are TRBV19 and TRBJ2-5; a possible D gene is TRBD2 (6 bases). The germline V gene has CDR1 LNHDA and CDR2 SQIVND (reference sequence). The CDR3 extends over 14 amino acids. V was cut by 2 bases and J by 2 bases, with 9 bases left in between. CDR3 region: CASSISSGQETQYF. CDR3 coding DNA: TGTGCCAGTAGTATAAGTAGCGGACAAGAGACCCAGTACTTC.